Below, 9 T cell receptor beta chains from the same sample are listed, as sequenced in a study of T-cell memory formation after mild COVID-19. TCRdb re-called the 5' RACE reads through MiXCR, storing one row per CDR3 protein. The sample holds 350,000 or so distinct CDR3 sequences, 13% seen once. The sequencing input was PBMCs or a T cell subset sorted from them (not recorded which). The receptors here all came from a man aged 18 to 30 who had mild COVID-19 (a few samples of this study predate the infection). Cell type and time point are not known.

CDR3 protein: CASSTTSYGYTF. Here the CDR3 DNA reads TGTGCCAGCAGTACGACCTCCTATGGCTACACCTTC. The rearrangement links TRBV6-5 to TRBJ1-2; D is undetermined. Trimming removed 5 bases at V and 4 bases at J, with 8 bases between. The germline CDR1 and CDR2 sequences are MNHEY and SVGAGI. This CDR3 is 12 amino acids long.

The chain recombines TRBV7-2 with TRBJ2-2; 12 positions match TRBD2. The trim removed 6 bases at V and 5 bases at J, leaving 7 bases unmatched. The CDR3 runs to 16 residues. From germline, CDR1 is SGHTA and CDR2 FQGNSA. As DNA, the CDR3 is TGTGCCAGCAGGACCCTAGCGGGGGGGCTGACCGGGGAGCTGTTTTTT. Its translation: CASRTLAGGLTGELFF. Complete variable domain (other parts from reference TRBV7-2 and TRBJ2-2): GAGVSQSPSNKVTEKGKDVELRCDPISGHTALYWYRQSLGQGLEFLIYFQGNSAPDKSGLPSDRFSAERTGGSVSTLTIQRTQQEDSAVYLCASRTLAGGLTGELFFGEGSRLTVL.

This clonotype was seen a handful of times. The rearrangement links TRBV7-6 to TRBJ1-1; no definite D call. The CDR3 length is 14 residues. CDR1 SGHVS and CDR2 FNYEAQ come from the germline V gene. Trimming left V 3 bases short and J 4 bases short, with 12 bases between. CDR3 bases: TGTGCCAGCAGCTTCCCGGGTCAGACCACTGAAGCTTTCTTT. Amino acid sequence: CASSFPGQTTEAFF.

This sequence joins TRBV5-6 and TRBJ1-1, with no clear D. The germline V and J ends were trimmed by 3 bases and 0 bases, with 6 bases remaining between them. The germline V gene encodes CDR1 SGHDT and CDR2 YYEEEE. The CDR3 sequence is 13 residues long. In DNA form, the CDR3 reads TGTGCCAGCAGCTCCACAGTGAACACTGAAGCTTTCTTT. Its translation: CASSSTVNTEAFF.

This clonotype was seen many times. The chain uses TRBV7-8 and TRBJ2-7; 10 nucleotides align to TRBD1. This CDR3 spans 14 amino acids. Unmatched junction bases numbered 4, after V lost 6 bases and J lost 2 bases. Per germline, CDR1 SGHVS and CDR2 FQNEAQ. In DNA form, the CDR3 reads TGTGCCAGCAGTCGGGACAGGGGAACCTACGAGCAGTACTTC. It translates to CASSRDRGTYEQYF.

The chain links TRBV6-6 to TRBJ2-7; D uncertain. This CDR3 has 13 residues. V lost 4 bases to trimming and J lost 4 bases, with 11 bases between them. Germline assignment: CDR1 MNHNY and CDR2 SVGAGI (reference sequence). This chain's CDR3 is CASSSPSGYEQYV. CDR3 DNA sequence: TGTGCCAGCAGTTCCCCCTCCGGGTACGAGCAGTACGTC.

The chain links TRBV24-1 to TRBJ2-2; 7 positions match TRBD1. The CDR3 has 15 residues. The J segment lost 5 bases and the V segment lost 3 bases, leaving 5 bases of the junction unmatched. The germline CDR1 and CDR2 sequences are KGHDR and SFDVKD. The CDR3 region is CATSDRGLRTGELFF. In DNA form, the CDR3 reads TGTGCCACCAGTGATAGGGGGCTTAGGACCGGGGAGCTGTTTTTT.

This clonotype was detected a few times. V gene TRBV4-2 combines with J gene TRBJ2-1; 12 bases map to TRBD2. The germline CDR1 and CDR2 sequences are LGHNA and YNFKEQ. With V trimmed by 3 bases and J by 6 bases, 9 bases remained unmatched. The CDR3 has 17 residues. The CDR3 region is CASSHVAGTSGPNEQFF. CDR3 DNA sequence: TGTGCCAGCAGCCATGTAGCCGGGACTAGCGGGCCCAATGAGCAGTTCTTC.

Points on this clonotype: A much larger clone differs by one base, so this may be a read error. V gene TRBV5-5 combines with J gene TRBJ1-2; D gene ambiguous. The CDR3 has 13 residues. V lost 2 bases to trimming and J lost 2 bases, with 7 bases between them. CDR1 is SGHKS and CDR2 is YYEKEE in the germline V gene (reference sequence). CDR3 DNA: TGTGCCAGCAGCTTCGACGGGAACTATGGCTACACCTTC. Residues: CASSFDGNYGYTF.